The T cell receptor beta chain under discussion was sequenced for a study of cytomegalovirus exposure and HLA in healthy donors. In the study overall: Tens of millions of unique TCRs from HLA-typed donors were held in an early release of data.

CDR1 and CDR2 from the germline V gene are SGHTS and YDEGEE. The CDR3 consists of 17 residues. J gave up 4 bases and V 1 base, and 13 bases lay outside the gene matches. The PCR employed 60 Vbeta primers together with 13 Jbeta primers. Clones were sequenced by immunoSEQ multiplex PCR, and TCRdb holds only the in-frame ones, with some missing. The table lists some 200,000 clones, about four fifths of them singletons. Study findings and constraints: In vitro, a few CMV-associated chains proved specific for CMV antigens. Within a later analysis, the majority of CMV-associated TCR beta chains appeared HLA-restricted.

A single count supports this clone. Its target is not known. This receptor was identified in a female donor in good health and CMV-seronegative. The chain uses TRBV5-8 and TRBJ1-1, with 7 bases fitting TRBD1. The sequencing sample was made of PBMCs. The CDR3 DNA follows: TGTGCCAGCAGCTTGACATCAGGAGGGGGCTTCCCCACTGAAGCTTTCTTT. Its protein product is CASSLTSGGGFPTEAFF.